The 30 T cell receptor beta chains below were found in one sample sequenced in a study of blood T cells in healthy people across ages. The use of a sample-barcoded 5' primer and a J-beta primer mix characterized a second PCR of 7 to 11 cycles. Each CDR3 protein is one row after TCRdb ran MiXCR on the 5' RACE reads. The sample holds fewer than 900,000 distinct CDR3 sequences, about 42% seen once. Sequences were obtained from blood. These receptors came from a woman aged 55-70 years in good health.

This chain connects TRBV21-1 to TRBJ2-3; the table's TRBD2 call for D was not verified on the DNA. TRBV21-1 is a pseudogene locus. CDR3 length: 19 residues. The CDR3 bases are TGTGCCAGCAGCCAAAATGTGCAGGAGAGGCCCCATAGCACAGATACGCAGTATTTT. Encoded protein: CASSQNVQERPHSTDTQYF.

The rearrangement joins TRBV10-3 to TRBJ1-2, with a tentative D call TRBD1 (6 bases). The V gene's germline CDR1 is ENHRY and CDR2 SYGVKD. The V and J ends lost 6 bases and 5 bases respectively, with 13 bases between them. CDR3 size: 13 residues. The CDR3, as DNA: TGTGCCATCAGCCACAGGGACCTATATGGCTACACCTTC. This codes for CAISHRDLYGYTF.

The chain uses TRBV7-6 and TRBJ2-3; TRBD2 matches 13 bases. The CDR3 loop spans 18 amino acids. Unmatched junction bases numbered 8, after V lost 2 bases and J lost 3 bases. Per germline, CDR1 SGHVS and CDR2 FNYEAQ. This CDR3 is CASSLKGLAGSRTDTQYF. Here the CDR3 DNA reads TGTGCCAGCAGCTTAAAGGGACTAGCGGGATCTAGGACAGATACGCAGTATTTT.

The chain carries TRBV3-1 and TRBJ2-2; TRBD2 agrees at 12 bases. V lost 4 bases and J lost 7; bases outside the gene matches: 7. Looked up from germline, CDR1 is LGHDT and CDR2 is YNNKEL (reference sequence). The CDR3 covers 16 residues. This chain's CDR3 is CASSLRLAGEVGELFF. CDR3 nucleotide sequence: TGTGCCAGCAGCCTCCGACTAGCGGGAGAGGTCGGGGAGCTGTTTTTT.

This clonotype has only a few counts. This chain uses TRBV7-3 with TRBJ2-1; possible D gene TRBD2, 5 bases. The CDR3 is made up of 15 amino acids. V was cut by 6 bases and J by 8 bases, with 20 bases left in between. CDR1 and CDR2 from the germline V gene are SGHTA and FQGTGA. The CDR3 DNA follows: TGTGCCAGCAGGCAAGGCGCGGGTGAGTCCCATGAGCAGTTCTTC. The encoded protein is CASRQGAGESHEQFF.

About this clonotype itself: At one boundary the junction diverges from the germline segment, which might be a read error. This chain links TRBV6-2 or TRBV6-3 with TRBJ2-6, with unresolved D. This CDR3 spans 13 amino acids. Per germline, CDR1 MNHEY and CDR2 SVGEGT. The CDR3 sequence is CASSDSAANVLTF. The CDR3 nucleotides read TGTGCCAGCAGTGACTCGGCTGCCAACGTCCTGACTTTC.

V is TRBV6-1 and J is TRBJ2-5; D gene ambiguous. CDR3 length: 11 amino acids. Per germline, CDR1 MNHNS and CDR2 SASEGT. Trimming removed 6 bases at V and 11 bases at J, with 13 bases between. The CDR3 protein is CASRVVAEQYF. CDR3 sequence (DNA): TGTGCCAGCAGGGTAGTTGCGGAGCAGTACTTC.

This rearrangement joins TRBV11-3 to TRBJ2-7; TRBD1 agrees at 7 bases. The CDR3 totals 12 residues. The germline V gene encodes CDR1 SGHNT and CDR2 YENEEA. With 5 bases clipped from V and 6 bases from J, the junction kept 4 bases outside the gene matches. The CDR3 region has the DNA TGTGCCAGCAGCACAGGGGTGGGCGAGCAGTACTTC. This codes for CASSTGVGEQYF.

The chain has TRBV25-1 and TRBJ2-7; TRBD2 aligns across 14 bases. The DNA end lines up better with TRBJ2-5; the J call may be wrong. This CDR3 spans 17 amino acids. Germline lookup yields CDR1 MGHDK and CDR2 SYGVNS. The CDR3, as DNA: TGTGCCAGCAGTGCCCCACCGGGACTAGCGGGAGAGGAGACCCAGTACTTC. It is translated as CASSAPPGLAGEETQYF.

The rearrangement links TRBV20-1 to TRBJ2-1; tentatively, D is TRBD2 (5 bases). Germline loops: CDR1 DFQATT, CDR2 SNEGSKA (reference sequence). Deletions cut 1 base from V and 9 bases from J, with 13 bases between. This CDR3 has 13 residues. The CDR3 loop reads CSARAFTEGEQFF. The CDR3 bases are TGCAGTGCTAGAGCCTTCACCGAGGGTGAGCAGTTCTTC.

The genes are TRBV25-1 and TRBJ2-5, with 11 bases aligning to TRBD2. The CDR3 has 16 amino acids. Germline CDR1 MGHDK, CDR2 SYGVNS. Unmatched junction bases numbered 7, after V lost 2 bases and J lost 5 bases. Here the CDR3 DNA reads TGTGCCAGCAGTGAACCGACTAGCGGGATGGGGGAGACCCAGTACTTC. It yields the protein CASSEPTSGMGETQYF.

In regard to this clonotype: Just one base apart from a much larger clone, this may be a read error. V and J are TRBV7-2 and TRBJ2-1; D remains ambiguous. The CDR3 is 15 amino acids. Germline CDR1 reads SGHTA; CDR2 reads FQGNSA. The CDR3 loop reads CASSLNQFSYNERFF. The DNA for the CDR3 is TGTGCCAGCAGCTTAAACCAGTTCTCCTACAATGAGCGGTTCTTC.

There are a few counts of this clonotype. The chain uses TRBV18 and TRBJ2-3; the D is unclear. The CDR3 loop spans 14 amino acids. V gave up 6 bases and J gave up 0 bases, with 10 bases separating them. Per the germline V gene, CDR1 is KGHSH and CDR2 is LQKENI. CDR3 sequence (DNA): TGTGCCAGCTCCCTTCTGGGAAGCACAGATACGCAGTATTTT. Encoded protein: CASSLLGSTDTQYF.

This clonotype was picked up a small number of times. The rearrangement uses TRBV5-1 and TRBJ2-1; TRBD2 matches at 8 bases. The CDR3 length is 15 residues. Germline V gives CDR1 SGHRS, CDR2 YFSETQ. Unmatched junction bases numbered 6, after V lost 0 bases and J lost 7 bases. The CDR3 protein is CASSLGAGVSNEQFF. The CDR3, as DNA: TGCGCCAGCAGCTTGGGAGCGGGAGTGAGTAATGAGCAGTTCTTC.

The chain couples TRBV4-3 to TRBJ2-3, with 8 positions matching TRBD2. Germline CDR1 and CDR2: LGHNA and YSLEER. With 2 bases clipped from V and 1 base from J, the junction kept 5 bases outside the gene matches. The CDR3 sequence is 16 residues long. The CDR3 protein is CASSQLAGGRTDTQYF. CDR3 coding DNA: TGCGCCAGCAGCCAACTAGCGGGCGGCCGCACAGATACGCAGTATTTT.

This clonotype was detected a few times. The chain employs TRBV19 and TRBJ2-3; D gene unclear. Germline V gene data show CDR1 as LNHDA and CDR2 as SQIVND (reference sequence). This CDR3 comprises 14 residues. V lost 8 bases to trimming and J lost 6 bases, with 18 bases between them. This chain's CDR3 is CASDRRHPGDTQYF. CDR3 bases: TGTGCCAGTGATAGGCGGCATCCCGGGGATACGCAGTATTTT.

This clonotype has more than one count but fewer than ten. This sequence joins TRBV7-3 and TRBJ2-4, with 7 positions matching TRBD1. The J call may be mistaken, given a closer DNA end match to TRBJ2-7. This CDR3 contains 14 residues. The V gene's germline CDR1 is SGHTA and CDR2 FQGTGA. The CDR3 DNA follows: TGTGCCAGCAGCCCCGCCCAGGGGGACCACGAGCAGTACTTC. Translation gives CASSPAQGDHEQYF.

The V call is TRBV20-1, the J call TRBJ2-2; D is unclear. The ends were cut back, 1 base at V and 6 bases at J, with 6 bases in the middle. The germline gives CDR1 DFQATT, CDR2 SNEGSKA (reference sequence). The CDR3 is made up of 12 amino acids. Here the CDR3 DNA reads TGCAGTGCTAGAGGAATCCCCGGGGAGCTGTTTTTT. Amino acid sequence: CSARGIPGELFF.

The rearrangement uses TRBV5-1 and TRBJ2-5; the D gene is possibly TRBD2 (6 bases). This CDR3 region has 16 residues. The germline gives CDR1 SGHRS, CDR2 YFSETQ. V lost 3 bases and J lost 4, with 19 bases in between. The CDR3 DNA reads as TGCGCCAGCAGCTCACTAGCCGTGCGAGAGGGAGAGACCCAGTACTTC. Translated, it gives CASSSLAVREGETQYF.

On this clonotype: This likely stems from a read error, as it lies one base from a far larger clone. CDR3 sequence: CAGSSQGDQPQHF. CDR3 in DNA: TGTGCCGGCAGCTCCCAGGGAGATCAGCCCCAGCATTTT. The chain recombines TRBV7-2 with TRBJ1-5; weak D call: TRBD1 (5 bases). CDR3 length equals 13 residues. Germline-derived CDR1 and CDR2 are SGHTA and FQGNSA.

The chain joins TRBV6-1 to TRBJ1-4; TRBD1 is a possible D gene (6 bases). V was cut by 11 bases and J by 3 bases, with 16 bases left in between. Germline V gives CDR1 MNHNS, CDR2 SASEGT. The CDR3 has 14 amino acids. CDR3 coding DNA: TGTGCCGCCCGAGGGGGGAGTTCTAATGAAAAACTGTTTTTT. Translating it yields CAARGGSSNEKLFF.

This clonotype was detected only a few times. The chain employs TRBV12-3 or TRBV12-4 and TRBJ2-1, with D hard to call. The CDR3 has 15 amino acids. Trimming took 2 bases from V and 2 from J, leaving 10 bases between them. The CDR3 sequence: CASSLPRYPYNEQFF. CDR3 nucleotide sequence: TGTGCCAGCAGTTTACCTAGATACCCCTACAATGAGCAGTTCTTC.

With regard to this clonotype: This could be a read error, since a much larger clone is one nucleotide away. The V gene is TRBV7-9, the J gene TRBJ2-7; D possibly corresponds to TRBD1 (5 bases). The CDR3 totals 14 residues. Germline-derived CDR1 and CDR2 are SEHNR and FQNEAQ (reference sequence). The CDR3 spells CASSQERGMYERYF. In nucleotides, the CDR3 is TGTGCCAGCAGCCAGGAAAGGGGAATGTACGAGCGGTACTTC.

The table lists this clonotype with many counts. This rearrangement joins TRBV7-2 to TRBJ2-6; 8 bases are a match to TRBD2. The CDR3 length is 18 residues. Germline assignment: CDR1 SGHTA and CDR2 FQGNSA. Unmatched junction bases numbered 11, after V lost 7 bases and J lost 0 bases. This CDR3 reads CASTHSLAGSSGANVLTF. CDR3 DNA: TGTGCCAGCACCCATTCTCTAGCGGGCTCCTCTGGGGCCAACGTCCTGACTTTC. Full variable domain (outside the CDR3, taken from reference TRBV7-2 and TRBJ2-6): GAGVSQSPSNKVTEKGKDVELRCDPISGHTALYWYRQSLGQGLEFLIYFQGNSAPDKSGLPSDRFSAERTGGSVSTLTIQRTQQEDSAVYLCASTHSLAGSSGANVLTFGAGSRLTVL.

In nucleotides, the CDR3 is TGCAGTGCTAGAGGGCCCCGGAACACTGAAGCTTTCTTT. This gives the protein CSARGPRNTEAFF. The chain employs TRBV20-1 and TRBJ1-1, with D uncertain. This CDR3 spans 13 amino acids. Germline V gene sequence: CDR1 DFQATT, CDR2 SNEGSKA (reference sequence). V was cut by 1 base and J by 1 base, with 7 bases left in between.

J is TRBJ2-1 and V is TRBV19; TRBD1 agrees at 11 bases. The J segment lost 1 base and the V segment lost 2 bases, leaving 16 bases of the junction unmatched. Germline values: CDR1 LNHDA, CDR2 SQIVND (reference sequence). This CDR3 region has 21 residues. CDR3 protein: CASSIRGGGGTGGASYNEQFF. CDR3 DNA: TGTGCCAGTAGTATACGGGGAGGTGGAGGGACAGGGGGTGCGTCCTACAATGAGCAGTTCTTC.

The chain carries TRBV29-1 and TRBJ1-1; D is undetermined. This CDR3 is 13 amino acids long. Trimming pared 4 bases from V and 0 bases from J, leaving 9 bases between. Per the germline V gene, CDR1 is SQVTM and CDR2 is ANQGSEA. CDR3 residues: CSVVVGMNTEAFF. The CDR3 DNA reads TGCAGCGTTGTTGTAGGGATGAACACTGAAGCTTTCTTT.

This chain connects TRBV20-1 to TRBJ2-7, with 7 bases fitting TRBD1. The J call is uncertain, as TRBJ2-4 better fits the DNA end. CDR1 and CDR2 from the germline V gene are DFQATT and SNEGSKA (reference sequence). The CDR3 loop spans 13 amino acids. The CDR3 protein is CSGKKGALDIQYF. CDR3 sequence (DNA): TGCAGTGGAAAAAAGGGGGCTTTGGACATTCAGTACTTC.

The CDR3 DNA sequence: TGTGCCAGCAGTTACAGGGGTTATAGCGGGAGCCTCCAAGAGACCCAGTACTTC. Translated, it gives CASSYRGYSGSLQETQYF. The chain recombines TRBV6-5 with TRBJ2-5; 9 bases are shared with TRBD2. The CDR3 is made up of 18 amino acids. CDR1 and CDR2 from the germline V gene are MNHEY and SVGAGI. V shed 2 bases, J shed 1 base, and the junction held 11 bases outside the gene matches.

The chain combines TRBV28 with TRBJ1-2; unclear D gene. The CDR3 is 11 amino acids. V was shortened by 5 bases and J by 4 bases, with 5 bases between the two germline ends. Germline V gene data show CDR1 as MDHEN and CDR2 as SYDVKM. The CDR3 nucleotides read TGTGCCAGCAGTCCCCGCTATGGCTACACCTTC. Translating gives CASSPRYGYTF.